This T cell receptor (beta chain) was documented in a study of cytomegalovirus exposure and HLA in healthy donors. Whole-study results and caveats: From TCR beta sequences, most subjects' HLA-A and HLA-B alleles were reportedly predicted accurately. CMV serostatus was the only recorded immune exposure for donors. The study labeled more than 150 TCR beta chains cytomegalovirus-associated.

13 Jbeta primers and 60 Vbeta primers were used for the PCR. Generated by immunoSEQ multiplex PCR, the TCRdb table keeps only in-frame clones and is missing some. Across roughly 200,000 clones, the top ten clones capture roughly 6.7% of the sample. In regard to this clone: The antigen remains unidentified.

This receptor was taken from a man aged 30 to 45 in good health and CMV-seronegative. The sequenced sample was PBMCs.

CDR3 sequence (DNA): TGTGCCAGCTCCCAGGGACAGCCGGGCACAGATACGCAGTATTTT. Translating it yields CASSQGQPGTDTQYF. The J gene is TRBJ2-3, the V gene TRBV6-5; TRBD1 agrees at 7 bases. V shed 8 bases, J shed 1 base, and the junction held 9 bases outside the gene matches. The CDR3 contains 15 residues. The V gene's germline CDR1 is MNHEY and CDR2 SVGAGI.